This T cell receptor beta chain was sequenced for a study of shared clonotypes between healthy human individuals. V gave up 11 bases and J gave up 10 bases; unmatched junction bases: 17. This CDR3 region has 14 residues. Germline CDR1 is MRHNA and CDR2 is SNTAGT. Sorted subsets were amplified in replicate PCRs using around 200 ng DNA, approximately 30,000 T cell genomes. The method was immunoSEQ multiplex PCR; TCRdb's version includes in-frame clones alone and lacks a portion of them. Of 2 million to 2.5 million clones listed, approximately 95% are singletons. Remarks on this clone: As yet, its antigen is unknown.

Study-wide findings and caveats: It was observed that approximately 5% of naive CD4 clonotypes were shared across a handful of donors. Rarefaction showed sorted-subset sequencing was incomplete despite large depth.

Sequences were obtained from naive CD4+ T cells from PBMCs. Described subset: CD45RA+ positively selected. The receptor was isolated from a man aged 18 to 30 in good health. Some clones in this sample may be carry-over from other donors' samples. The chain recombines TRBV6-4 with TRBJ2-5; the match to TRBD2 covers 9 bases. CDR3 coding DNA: TGTGCCCTTGGGGAAGCGGGGGGTTTAATAGACCAGTACTTC. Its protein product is CALGEAGGLIDQYF.